Listed below are T cell receptor beta chains from one sample, sequenced in a study of a mutant IDH1 vaccine in newly diagnosed glioma. Libraries were prepared by immunoSEQ multiplex PCR; TCRdb keeps only in-frame clonotypes and omits some of them. Here the sample spans approximately 57,000 clones, around 80% being singletons. For these TCRs, the target antigens are not known. Material: PBMCs, obtained from a glioma patient whose treatment included an IDH1 peptide vaccine. The receptors were sampled from a woman in her 40s with glioma. Some clones in this sample may be carry-over from other donors' samples. Both conserved end residues are part of each CDR3. Fields, in order: V gene, clone size, J gene, D gene, CDR3 protein, CDR3 DNA. A D gene is named only where the DNA matches it firmly. Where a row states a size, it is once, few, many or the class of an expanded clone; other rows omit it.

>TRBV29-1|.|TRBJ2-7|.
CSVVKGTHEQYF
TGCAGCGTTGTTAAAGGGACCCACGAGCAGTACTTC
>TRBV10-3|few|TRBJ2-1|TRBD1
CAISYLTGDGNEQFF
TGTGCCATCAGTTATTTGACAGGGGATGGCAATGAGCAGTTCTTC
>TRBV12-5|.|TRBJ2-7|TRBD1
CASVHPGTGVEQYF
TGTGCTAGTGTCCATCCCGGGACAGGGGTCGAGCAGTACTTC
>TRBV7-2|.|TRBJ1-4|.
CASSLAGVGEKLFF
TGTGCCAGCAGCTTAGCAGGGGTCGGGGAAAAACTGTTTTTT
>TRBV25-1|.|TRBJ1-4|.
CASSEGNRNEKLFF
TGTGCCAGCAGTGAGGGGAATCGGAATGAAAAACTGTTTTTT
>TRBV7-2|.|TRBJ1-2|TRBD1
CASSPYTGDGYTF
TGTGCCAGCAGCCCGTACACAGGGGATGGCTACACCTTC
>TRBV4-3|once|TRBJ1-4|.
CASSLGQFNEKLFF
TGCGCCAGCAGCCTCGGACAGTTTAATGAAAAACTGTTTTTT
>TRBV6-5|few|TRBJ2-5|TRBD2
CASSAGTSGKETQYF
TGTGCCAGCAGTGCCGGGACTAGCGGCAAAGAGACCCAGTACTTC
>TRBV5-6|.|TRBJ2-3|.
CASSSTRGDSTDTQYF
TGTGCCAGCAGCTCAACCCGAGGGGATTCCACAGATACGCAGTATTTT
>TRBV6-6|.|TRBJ2-7|TRBD1
CASKGTGGERGYEQYF
TGTGCCAGCAAAGGGACAGGGGGCGAGCGGGGGTACGAGCAGTACTTC
>TRBV30|.|TRBJ2-5|.
CAWSVRRDETQYF
TGTGCCTGGAGTGTACGGAGGGACGAGACCCAGTACTTC
>TRBV6-6|.|TRBJ2-7|.
CASSSPGRPGEQYF
TGTGCCAGCAGCTCTCCGGGACGGCCGGGGGAGCAGTACTTC
>TRBV5-1|.|TRBJ2-7|.
CASSGDIGSYEQYF
TGCGCCAGCAGCGGGGACATTGGCTCCTACGAGCAGTACTTC
>TRBV5-6|.|TRBJ1-2|.
CASTRTSYAGYTF
TGTGCCAGCACCCGGACGTCCTATGCGGGCTACACCTTC
>TRBV14|.|TRBJ1-1|TRBD1
CATPPEETGGPNTEAFF
TGTGCCACTCCCCCCGAAGAGACAGGGGGCCCGAACACTGAAGCTTTCTTT
>TRBV4-3|.|TRBJ1-2|TRBD1
CASSQGRTGALYGYTF
TGCGCCAGCAGCCAAGGTCGGACAGGGGCCCTTTATGGCTACACCTTC
>TRBV9|.|TRBJ2-1|TRBD2
CASSFSSGGYNEQFF
TGTGCCAGCAGCTTTTCTAGCGGGGGATACAATGAGCAGTTCTTC
>TRBV7-9|.|TRBJ2-7|.
CASSPDSAYEQYF
TGTGCCAGCAGCCCCGACAGCGCCTACGAGCAGTACTTC
>TRBV15|.|TRBJ2-7|TRBD2
CATSPGLANYEQYF
TGTGCCACCAGCCCGGGACTAGCTAACTACGAGCAGTACTTC
>TRBV2|few|TRBJ2-2|.
CASRITGELFF
TGTGCCAGCAGGATCACCGGGGAGCTGTTTTTT
>TRBV5-8|.|TRBJ1-1|.
CASSRGWNTEAFF
TGTGCCAGCAGCAGGGGATGGAACACTGAAGCTTTCTTT
>TRBV6-1|.|TRBJ1-6|.
CASSEARRTAGSPLHF
TGTGCCAGCAGTGAAGCGCGCAGGACAGCTGGGTCACCCCTCCACTTT
>TRBV28|.|TRBJ1-2|.
CASSREVGYTF
TGTGCCAGCAGTCGGGAGGTTGGCTACACCTTC
>TRBV7-9|few|TRBJ1-1|.
CASSLVAGSNTEAFF
TGTGCCAGCAGCTTAGTGGCAGGTTCGAACACTGAAGCTTTCTTT
>TRBV7-2|.|TRBJ2-3|.
CASSLVAGGADTQYF
TGTGCCAGCAGCTTAGTGGCAGGGGGGGCCGACACGCAGTATTTT
>TRBV5-4|.|TRBJ2-2|.
CASSSGLLTGELFF
TGTGCCAGCAGCAGTGGACTTCTTACCGGGGAGCTGTTTTTT
>TRBV30|.|TRBJ1-1|.
CAWSPPRGSTEAFF
TGTGCCTGGTCCCCGCCGAGAGGGAGCACTGAAGCTTTCTTT
>TRBV5-8|few|TRBJ1-1|.
CASSSPTSPLAEAFF
TGTGCCAGCAGTTCGCCCACCTCACCGTTGGCTGAAGCTTTCTTT
>TRBV4-3|few|TRBJ2-6|.
CASSQEPGAGANVLTF
TGCGCCAGCAGCCAAGAACCAGGCGCTGGGGCCAACGTCCTGACTTTC
>TRBV5-1|.|TRBJ1-1|.
CASSLTGLGLNTEAFF
TGCGCCAGCAGCTTGACAGGCCTGGGACTGAACACTGAAGCTTTCTTT
>TRBV9|few|TRBJ2-1|TRBD1
CASSVGDRLANEQFF
TGTGCCAGCAGCGTAGGGGACAGGCTAGCGAATGAGCAGTTCTTC
>TRBV5-1|.|TRBJ1-6|.
CASSPSEWLSKPLQLCSYNSPLHF
TGCGCCAGCAGCCCTAGCGAATGGCTATCTAAGCCTCTGCAGCTGTGCTCCTATAATTCACCCCTCCACTTT
>TRBV5-1|.|TRBJ1-3|TRBD1
CASSLGGTGAGNTIYF
TGCGCCAGCAGCTTGGGCGGGACAGGGGCTGGAAACACCATATATTTT
>TRBV7-9|.|TRBJ2-1|TRBD2
CASSSYRVAGVGEQFF
TGTGCCAGCAGCTCCTACCGGGTAGCGGGGGTAGGTGAGCAGTTCTTC
>TRBV29-1|.|TRBJ2-3|TRBD1
CSTSVGQGPDTQYF
TGCAGCACCTCCGTAGGACAGGGACCAGATACGCAGTATTTT
>TRBV2|few|TRBJ1-1|.
CASSEEGGNTEAFF
TGTGCCAGCAGTGAAGAAGGAGGGAACACTGAAGCTTTCTTT
>TRBV7-2|.|TRBJ1-6|.
CASSPRQASSYNSPLHF
TGTGCCAGCAGCCCGAGACAGGCGAGCTCCTATAATTCACCCCTCCACTTT
>TRBV2|.|TRBJ1-1|TRBD1
CASRPGQGPRAEAFF
TGTGCCAGCAGACCGGGACAGGGGCCTAGGGCTGAAGCTTTCTTT
>TRBV7-9|.|TRBJ2-5|.
CASSLATAIFQETQYF
TGTGCCAGCAGCTTAGCGACGGCAATCTTCCAAGAGACCCAGTACTTC
>TRBV9|.|TRBJ2-3|.
CASRKGLLDDTQYF
TGTGCCAGCAGGAAGGGGCTCCTCGACGATACGCAGTATTTT
>TRBV13|.|TRBJ1-2|.
CASSRERTPIDGYTF
TGTGCCAGCAGCCGGGAGCGGACCCCCATTGATGGCTACACCTTC
>TRBV2|.|TRBJ2-7|TRBD1
CASSIPSRGSYEQYF
TGTGCCAGTTCCATTCCCTCCAGGGGGTCCTACGAGCAGTACTTC
>TRBV11-3|.|TRBJ2-1|.
CASSLDTARGQFF
TGTGCCAGCAGCTTAGATACTGCGAGGGGGCAGTTCTTC